The T cell receptor beta chain under discussion was sequenced for a study of T cells in Graves' hyperthyroidism and ophthalmopathy. Regarding the study as a whole: The model made its ophthalmopathy prediction, and onset followed a median around 6.5 months later. Stable hyperthyroidism was separated from ophthalmopathy by a model based on 13 V-J features.

A few counts support this clonotype. The antigen is unknown. Template material for amplifying TCR beta CDR3 regions consisted of RNA transcripts. First-round RT-PCR targeting the TCR CDR3 was performed with the HTBI primer set. From the multiplex PCR reads, TCRdb called clonotypes with MiXCR, one entry per CDR3 protein. The sample has fewer than 750,000 distinct CDR3 sequences, roughly 15% seen once. Exclusion of patients followed from uncontrolled infection, other autoimmune disease, pregnancy or lactation. Looked up from germline, CDR1 is SGDLS and CDR2 is YYNGEE. The junction had 14 bases not matched to a gene; V was cut back by 0 bases and J by 13 bases. There are 15 residues in the CDR3.

V is TRBV9 and J is TRBJ1-1; 8 bases map to TRBD1. The sequence came from a woman in her fifties or sixties with Graves' ophthalmopathy. The sample consisted of blood. Written as DNA, the CDR3 is TGTGCCAGCAGCGTAGGGGACAGGCTCCTTTCTGTCGGTTTCTTT. Translated: CASSVGDRLLSVGFF.